The 6 T cell receptor beta chains below all came from one sample that was sequenced in a study of shared clonotypes between healthy human individuals. Measured with immunoSEQ multiplex PCR; TCRdb has only the in-frame clones, and not every one. The sample shows some 2,500,000 clones, 80% to 95% of them seen only once. Sequenced input: naive CD4+ T cells from PBMCs. Indicated subset: CD45RA+ positively selected. The receptors were gathered from a man aged 18 to 30 in good health. Some clones in this sample may be carry-over from other donors' samples.

V gene TRBV4-3 combines with J gene TRBJ1-2; D gene uncertain. CDR1 LGHNA and CDR2 YSLEER come from the germline V gene. The CDR3 is 16 amino acids. Between the trimmed V and J ends, which lost 0 bases and 4 bases, there was a span of 15 bases. In DNA, the CDR3 is TGCGCCAGCAGCCAAGATCGCACGGTCAGGAGCTATGGCTACACCTTC. Translation gives CASSQDRTVRSYGYTF.

The chain employs TRBV25-1 and TRBJ2-2; no clear D. Germline V gene lookup returns CDR1 MGHDK and CDR2 SYGVNS. This CDR3 is built from 12 residues. Trimming removed 7 bases from V and 8 bases from J, with 11 bases in between. CDR3 amino acids: CASTRSPGELFF. DNA for the CDR3: TGTGCCAGCACGCGATCACCGGGGGAGCTGTTTTTT.

As concerns this clone: This sample also contains other DNA sequences that code for the same CDR3. The V gene is TRBV18, the J gene TRBJ2-7, with 7 nucleotides matching TRBD1. This CDR3 has 14 amino acids. Germline lookup yields CDR1 KGHSH and CDR2 LQKENI. Trimming removed 3 bases from V and 2 bases from J; junction bases left unmatched: 4. The CDR3 sequence: CASSPGQRAYEQYF. The CDR3, as DNA: TGTGCCAGCTCACCGGGACAGAGGGCCTACGAGCAGTACTTC.

A single count supports this clone. V and J are TRBV7-8 and TRBJ1-1; D uncertain. Germline CDR1 and CDR2: SGHVS and FQNEAQ. The CDR3 totals 15 residues. Trimming removed 6 bases from V and 0 bases from J, with 14 bases in between. The CDR3 nucleotides read TGTGCCAGCAGAAAAGAGGGCGTGGTGAACACTGAAGCTTTCTTT. It specifies CASRKEGVVNTEAFF. The entire variable domain, with the rest obtained from reference TRBV7-8 and TRBJ1-1, is as follows: GAGVSQSPRYKVAKRGQDVALRCDPISGHVSLFWYQQALGQGPEFLTYFQNEAQLDKSGLPSDRFFAERPEGSVSTLKIQRTQQEDSAVYLCASRKEGVVNTEAFFGQGTRLTVV.

The chain carries TRBV29-1 and TRBJ2-2; TRBD1 matches at 9 bases. The V gene end was trimmed by 4 bases and the J gene end by 4 bases; junction bases not matched to a gene: 4. The CDR3 covers 14 residues. Germline loops: CDR1 SQVTM, CDR2 ANQGSEA. CDR3 sequence: CSVATGGRTGELFF. CDR3 coding DNA: TGCAGCGTTGCGACAGGGGGTCGCACCGGGGAGCTGTTTTTT.

This chain connects TRBV28 to TRBJ2-4, with D perhaps assigned TRBD1 or TRBD2 (5 bases each). The CDR3 has 16 residues. The germline gives CDR1 MDHEN, CDR2 SYDVKM. Trimming shortened V by 3 bases and J by 0 bases, and 12 bases separated the two germline ends. In DNA, the CDR3 is TGTGCCAGCAGTTTCCCCGGGACGGTAGCCAAAAACATTCAGTACTTC. Its translation: CASSFPGTVAKNIQYF.